The next 10 T cell receptor beta chains were all read from a single sample in a study of cytomegalovirus exposure and HLA in healthy donors. PCR used 60 Vbeta primers and 13 Jbeta primers. Clones were read by immunoSEQ multiplex PCR, and TCRdb kept only the in-frame ones, dropping some. Here the sample spans approximately 85,000 clones, approximately 77% being singletons. The sequenced material came from PBMCs. These TCRs come from a woman in her forties in good health and CMV-seropositive.

This clone was detected once. The chain recombines TRBV5-6 with TRBJ1-1; a weak D match, TRBD1 (5 bases). This CDR3 comprises 15 residues. Looked up from germline, CDR1 is SGHDT and CDR2 is YYEEEE. V lost 2 bases and J lost 4, with 15 bases in between. The CDR3 DNA follows: TGTGCCAGCAGCTTTTTCACAGGTTCGGGCACTGAAGCTTTCTTT. Its protein product is CASSFFTGSGTEAFF.

The chain carries TRBV9 and TRBJ2-1; tentative D call: TRBD1 (6 bases). Germline values: CDR1 SGDLS, CDR2 YYNGEE. This CDR3 comprises 13 residues. With 3 bases removed from V and 3 bases from J, the gap between germline ends came to 7 bases. CDR3 in amino acids: CASSAGVYNEQFF. CDR3 DNA sequence: TGTGCCAGCAGCGCAGGGGTCTACAATGAGCAGTTCTTC.

This chain's CDR3 is CASSQGLYGYTF. In DNA, the CDR3 is TGTGCCAGCAGCCAGGGTCTTTATGGCTACACCTTC. The chain combines TRBV6-1 with TRBJ1-2; a possible D gene is TRBD1 (5 bases). V shed 6 bases and J shed 5 bases, with 10 bases lying between them. The germline CDR1 and CDR2 sequences are MNHNS and SASEGT. This CDR3 region has 12 residues.

CDR3 sequence: CASSLEAGNYGYTF. The CDR3 DNA follows: TGTGCCAGCAGTCTAGAGGCGGGGAACTATGGCTACACCTTC. The chain uses TRBV6-1 and TRBJ1-2; D is ambiguous. V was shortened by 5 bases and J by 2 bases, with 12 bases between the two germline ends. The CDR3 contains 14 residues. CDR1 and CDR2 from the germline V gene are MNHNS and SASEGT.

The chain combines TRBV5-6 with TRBJ2-2, with D perhaps TRBD1 (6 bases). V shed 2 bases and J shed 4 bases, with 12 bases lying between them. Germline V gene sequence: CDR1 SGHDT, CDR2 YYEEEE. The CDR3 extends over 15 amino acids. The CDR3 reads CASSFADRTTGELFF. CDR3 bases: TGTGCCAGCAGCTTCGCTGACAGGACCACCGGGGAGCTGTTTTTT.

V and J are TRBV30 and TRBJ1-5; D perhaps matches TRBD1 (5 bases). The CDR3 is 13 residues long. Germline V gene sequence: CDR1 GTSNPN, CDR2 SVGIG (reference sequence). Deletions cut 1 base from V and 4 bases from J, with 8 bases between. The CDR3, as DNA: TGTGCCTGGAGTGCAGGGTGGAATCAGCCCCAGCATTTT. Its translation: CAWSAGWNQPQHF.

The chain employs TRBV30 and TRBJ2-6; 7 positions match TRBD1. The CDR3 sequence is 17 residues long. V lost 8 bases and J lost 2; bases outside the gene matches: 15. Germline assignment: CDR1 GTSNPN and CDR2 SVGIG (reference sequence). The CDR3 DNA reads TGTGCCCTCCTGAGAGGGGGCGCAATCCCTGGGGCCAACGTCCTGACTTTC. Its protein is CALLRGGAIPGANVLTF.

This clone was found once. The J gene is TRBJ2-7, the V gene TRBV28; 8 bases fit TRBD2. The ends lost 6 bases at V and 3 bases at J; junction bases unmatched: 7. CDR3 size: 14 residues. Looked up from germline, CDR1 is MDHEN and CDR2 is SYDVKM. The CDR3 sequence is CASRISGDRYEQYF. Written as DNA, the CDR3 is TGTGCCAGCAGGATTAGCGGGGACCGCTACGAGCAGTACTTC. The full variable domain, rest sourced from reference TRBV28 and TRBJ2-7, is DVKVTQSSRYLVKRTGEKVFLECVQDMDHENMFWYRQDPGLGLRLIYFSYDVKMKEKGDIPEGYSVSREKKERFSLILESASTNQTSMYLCASRISGDRYEQYFGPGTRLTVT.

The V gene is TRBV5-1, the J gene TRBJ2-7; 7 nucleotides agree with TRBD2. Germline trimming cut 0 bases from V and 5 bases from J; bases unmatched to any gene: 2. CDR1 is SGHRS and CDR2 is YFSETQ in the germline V gene. The CDR3 extends over 13 amino acids. The DNA for the CDR3 is TGCGCCAGCAGCTTGGGGGGGGGAAACGAGCAGTACTTC. This encodes CASSLGGGNEQYF.

This rearrangement joins TRBV7-9 to TRBJ2-5, with 14 bases lining up with TRBD2. J was trimmed by 2 bases and V by 4 bases; bases with no gene match: 6. From germline, CDR1 is SEHNR and CDR2 FQNEAQ (reference sequence). CDR3 length: 17 amino acids. The CDR3 DNA reads as TGTGCCAGCAGCTCCTGGACTAGCGGGAGGCGGCAAGAGACCCAGTACTTC. Residues: CASSSWTSGRRQETQYF.